These T cell receptor beta chains were read from a single sample in a study of blood T cell repertoires in COVID-19. Clones were read by immunoSEQ multiplex PCR, and TCRdb kept only the in-frame ones, dropping some. The sample lists a few hundred thousand clones, more than 85% seen once, with 2.5% to 3.5% in the top ten. Sequencing used PBMCs or T cells enriched from blood (not recorded which). The source is a young woman who had recovered from COVID-19. The CDR3 runs from the conserved cysteine through the conserved F or W. Fields, in order: J gene, V gene, D gene, clone size, CDR3 DNA, CDR3 protein. A D gene is named only where the DNA matches it firmly. Not all rows give a size; the values are once, few, many and, for expanded clones, a class.

TRBJ1-2 TRBV18 NA NA TGTGCCAGCTCACCACCGGGGAGGTTCTATGGCTACACCTTC CASSPPGRFYGYTF
TRBJ2-7 TRBV5-8 NA NA TGTGCCAGCAGCATCACAGACTACGAGCAGTACTTC CASSITDYEQYF
TRBJ1-2 TRBV2 TRBD1 NA TGTGCCAGCAGTTCCCAGGGGGCGAACTATGGCTACACCTTC CASSSQGANYGYTF
TRBJ1-1 TRBV19 NA NA TGTGCCAGTAGTATGGCCCCTTCGGGCACTGAAGCTTTCTTT CASSMAPSGTEAFF
TRBJ1-4 TRBV7-8 TRBD1 NA TGTGCCAGCAGCTTATCCCCCGGGGTACAGGGGGTAGGGGAAAAACTGTTTTTT CASSLSPGVQGVGEKLFF
TRBJ1-2 TRBV5-5 NA NA TGTGCCAGCAGCTTGGGGCGGGAAGGCTACACCTTC CASSLGREGYTF
TRBJ2-5 TRBV13 NA NA TGTGCCAGCAGCTCGTCTGTCACAGGGTGGCGAAAGGAGACCCAGTACTTC CASSSSVTGWRKETQYF
TRBJ1-4 TRBV5-4 NA NA TGTGCCAGCAGCTTGGGACGGAGAGAAAATGAAAAACTGTTTTTT CASSLGRRENEKLFF
TRBJ2-2 TRBV28 NA NA TGTGCCAGCAGTATAAACACCGGGGAGCTGTTTTTT CASSINTGELFF
TRBJ1-2 TRBV5-1 NA NA TGCGCCAGCACCCGGGAGGGGAATAGCTATGGCTACACCTTC CASTREGNSYGYTF
TRBJ2-1 TRBV11-2 NA NA TGTGCCAGCAGCTCGTTTACAAGCTCCTACAATGAGCAGTTCTTC CASSSFTSSYNEQFF
TRBJ2-7 TRBV30 NA NA TGTGCCTGGAGTGTTGGGGGCTTGTACGAGCAGTACTTC CAWSVGGLYEQYF
TRBJ2-6 TRBV5-1 NA NA TGCGCCAGCAGCTCAGGGTTCACTGGGGCCAACGTCCTGACTTTC CASSSGFTGANVLTF
TRBJ2-7 TRBV10-2 NA NA TGCGCCAGCAGTGAGTCGAAGGGAGTCTTGGGATACGAGCAGTACTTC CASSESKGVLGYEQYF
TRBJ1-5 TRBV2 TRBD1 few TGTGCCAGCAATGGACAGGGTCTCAATCAGCCCCAGCATTTT CASNGQGLNQPQHF
TRBJ1-4 TRBV28 NA NA TGTGCCAGCAGAGGGGGAGAAAAACTGTTTTTT CASRGGEKLFF
TRBJ2-2 TRBV2 NA NA TGTGCCAGCAGTTACCCACAGGGTCCCGGGGAGCTGTTTTTT CASSYPQGPGELFF
TRBJ1-6 TRBV7-9 NA NA TGTGCCAGCAGCCCAACAATGGACATCTCCAATTCACCCCTCCACTTT CASSPTMDISNSPLHF
TRBJ1-2 TRBV5-1 TRBD1 NA TGCGCCAGCAGCTTCCAGGGACAGGGGTCGGATGGCTACACCTTC CASSFQGQGSDGYTF
TRBJ1-1 TRBV18 NA once TGTGCCAGCTCACCTAGCAACACTGAAGCTTTCTTT CASSPSNTEAFF
TRBJ1-2 TRBV12-3/TRBV12-4 NA NA TGTGCCAGCAGTTCAGGGAGGGACTATGGCTACACCTTC CASSSGRDYGYTF
TRBJ2-5 TRBV1 NA NA TGCACCAGCAGCCAAGCCCCCCTACTAGCGGGGGAGACCAAAGAGACCCAGTACTTC CTSSQAPLLAGETKETQYF
TRBJ1-5 TRBV27 NA NA TGTGCCAGCAGCAAAAGTCAGGGTGGCAATCAGCCCCAGCATTTT CASSKSQGGNQPQHF
TRBJ2-1 TRBV29-1 TRBD2 NA TGCAGCGTTGCCGGGACTAGCGGGGGAGGATCCCAGTTCTTC CSVAGTSGGGSQFF
TRBJ1-5 TRBV27 NA once TGTGCCAGCAGTCCTAGTGAACGGGGAGGAGATCAGCCCCAGCATTTT CASSPSERGGDQPQHF
TRBJ1-3 TRBV5-4 NA NA TGTGCCAGCAGCTTGGGGGCCGGATCTGGAAACACCATATATTTT CASSLGAGSGNTIYF
TRBJ2-7 TRBV7-8 TRBD2 NA TGTGCCAGCAGCCGAGGGACTAGCGGGAGGGGCAACGAGCAGTACTTC CASSRGTSGRGNEQYF
TRBJ2-1 TRBV12-5 TRBD2 NA TGTGCTAGTGGCCCGGGGACTATAAACAATGAGCAGTTCTTC CASGPGTINNEQFF
TRBJ2-7 TRBV28 NA NA TGTGCCAGCAGTTTAGGGCCAGTCTACGAGCAGTACTTC CASSLGPVYEQYF
TRBJ2-7 TRBV9 TRBD1 once TGTGCCAGCAGCGTCCGGGACAGGGACCACGAGCAGTACTTC CASSVRDRDHEQYF
TRBJ1-2 TRBV28 NA NA TGTGCCAGCAGAAGACAGGAGGACTATGGCTACACCTTC CASRRQEDYGYTF
TRBJ2-1 TRBV5-1 NA NA TGCGCCAGCAGCTTGGGACAAGCTTTGGATGAGCAGTTCTTC CASSLGQALDEQFF
TRBJ2-5 TRBV24-1 TRBD1 NA TGTGCCACCAGTCGCCAGGGGGCGCGGGGAAGAGAGACCCAGTACTTC CATSRQGARGRETQYF
TRBJ2-5 TRBV7-6 TRBD2 NA TGTGCCAGCAGCGAAAGGGGGGGACTAGCGGAGGACTACCAAGAGACCCAGTACTTC CASSERGGLAEDYQETQYF
TRBJ1-2 TRBV7-9 TRBD1 NA TGTGCCAGCAGCTACTTACCCGGGACAGGGTACAATCGTCGCTACACCTTC CASSYLPGTGYNRRYTF
TRBJ2-7 TRBV28 TRBD1 NA TGTGCCAGCAGTTTAGGGACAGGAGCCCTCGAGCAGTACTTC CASSLGTGALEQYF
TRBJ2-7 TRBV29-1 TRBD1 NA TGCAGCGTTGACTGGCGTGGACAGGGTAACCACGAGCAGTACTTC CSVDWRGQGNHEQYF
TRBJ1-1 TRBV27 NA NA TGTGCCAGCAGCCCGCTTGGCCCAGGGAAAGCTTTCTTT CASSPLGPGKAFF
TRBJ1-1 TRBV5-1 NA NA TGCGCCAGCAGCTTCGGGAACACTGAAGCTTTCTTT CASSFGNTEAFF
TRBJ2-5 TRBV12-3/TRBV12-4 NA NA TGTGCCAGCAGGGGTTTAGGGGGAGAGACCCAGTACTTC CASRGLGGETQYF
TRBJ2-3 TRBV7-3 TRBD2 few TGTGCCAGCAGCACCAGCGGGGATTACACAGATACGCAGTATTTT CASSTSGDYTDTQYF
TRBJ2-7 TRBV24-1 TRBD1 NA TGTGCCACCAGTGATTTGCCTCGGACGACGGGACAGACCAACGAGCAGTACTTC CATSDLPRTTGQTNEQYF